This entry is about one TCR beta chain. The method was immunoSEQ multiplex PCR; TCRdb's version includes in-frame clones alone and lacks a portion of them. The sample lists 2,500,000 or so clones, about 92% occurring once. The data were taken from a study of shared clonotypes between healthy human individuals. Study-level information: Those who served as donors were a couple of women and three men between the ages of 18 and 49.

This CDR3 comprises 14 residues. V was pared by 5 bases and J by 0 bases, with 10 bases between. Germline assignment: CDR1 SGHAT and CDR2 FQNNGV. This chain links TRBV11-2 with TRBJ1-1, with D maybe TRBD1 (5 bases). This TCR came from a man aged 18 to 30 in good health. Specimen: naive CD4+ T cells sorted from blood. Subset given: CD45RA+ positively selected. DNA for the CDR3: TGTGCCAGCAGCCTGACAGTCATGAACACTGAAGCTTTCTTT. Translation gives CASSLTVMNTEAFF. Full variable domain (missing parts from reference TRBV11-2 and TRBJ1-1): EAGVAQSPRYKIIEKRQSVAFWCNPISGHATLYWYQQILGQGPKLLIQFQNNGVVDDSQLPKDRFSAERLKGVDSTLKIQPAKLEDSAVYLCASSLTVMNTEAFFGQGTRLTVV.